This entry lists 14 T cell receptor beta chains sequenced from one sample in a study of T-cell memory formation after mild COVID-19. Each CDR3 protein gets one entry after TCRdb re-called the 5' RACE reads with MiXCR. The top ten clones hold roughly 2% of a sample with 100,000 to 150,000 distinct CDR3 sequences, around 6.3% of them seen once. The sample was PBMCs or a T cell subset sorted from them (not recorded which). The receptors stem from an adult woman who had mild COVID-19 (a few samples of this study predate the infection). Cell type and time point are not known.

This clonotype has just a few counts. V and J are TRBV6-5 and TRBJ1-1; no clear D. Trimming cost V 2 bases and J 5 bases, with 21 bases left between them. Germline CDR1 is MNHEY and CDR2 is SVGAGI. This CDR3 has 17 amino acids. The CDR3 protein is CASSYERRSLVGTEAFF. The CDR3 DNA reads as TGTGCCAGCAGTTACGAGAGAAGGAGTCTAGTGGGGACTGAAGCTTTCTTT.

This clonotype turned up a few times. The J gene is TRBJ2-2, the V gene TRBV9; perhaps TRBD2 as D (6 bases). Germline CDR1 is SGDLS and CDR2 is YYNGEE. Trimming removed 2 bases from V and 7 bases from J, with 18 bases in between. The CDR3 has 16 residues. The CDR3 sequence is CASSVFSAVAVGELFF. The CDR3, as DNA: TGTGCCAGCAGCGTGTTCTCTGCCGTAGCGGTCGGGGAGCTGTTTTTT.

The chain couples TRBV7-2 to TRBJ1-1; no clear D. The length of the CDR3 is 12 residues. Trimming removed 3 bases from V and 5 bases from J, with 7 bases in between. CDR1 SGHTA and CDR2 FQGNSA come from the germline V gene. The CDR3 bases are TGTGCCAGCAGCTTTGCTAGGACTGAAGCTTTCTTT. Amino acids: CASSFARTEAFF.

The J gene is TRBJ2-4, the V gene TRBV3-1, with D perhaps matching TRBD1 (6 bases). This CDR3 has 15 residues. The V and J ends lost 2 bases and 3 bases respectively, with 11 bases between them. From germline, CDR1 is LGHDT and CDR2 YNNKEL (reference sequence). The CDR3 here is CASSQKGVGKNIQYF. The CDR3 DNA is TGTGCCAGCAGCCAAAAGGGGGTAGGCAAAAACATTCAGTACTTC.

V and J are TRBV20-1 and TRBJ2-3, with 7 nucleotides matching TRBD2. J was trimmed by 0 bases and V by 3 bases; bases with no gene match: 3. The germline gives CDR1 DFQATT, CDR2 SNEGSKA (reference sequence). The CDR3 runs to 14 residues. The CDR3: CSARTSQSTDTQYF. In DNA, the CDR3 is TGCAGTGCTAGGACTAGCCAGAGCACAGATACGCAGTATTTT.

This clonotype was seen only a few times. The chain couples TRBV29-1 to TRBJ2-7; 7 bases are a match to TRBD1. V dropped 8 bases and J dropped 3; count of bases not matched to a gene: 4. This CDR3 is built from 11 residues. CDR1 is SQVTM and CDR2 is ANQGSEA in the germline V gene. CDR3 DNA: TGCAGCAAAGGGACAGACTACGAGCAGTACTTC. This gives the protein CSKGTDYEQYF.

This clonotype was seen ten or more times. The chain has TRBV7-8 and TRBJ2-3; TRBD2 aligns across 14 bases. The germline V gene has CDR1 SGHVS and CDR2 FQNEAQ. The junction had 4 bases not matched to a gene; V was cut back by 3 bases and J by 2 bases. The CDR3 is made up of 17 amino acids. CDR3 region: CASSFGLAGGFTDTQYF. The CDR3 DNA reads TGTGCCAGCAGCTTTGGACTAGCGGGGGGCTTCACAGATACGCAGTATTTT.

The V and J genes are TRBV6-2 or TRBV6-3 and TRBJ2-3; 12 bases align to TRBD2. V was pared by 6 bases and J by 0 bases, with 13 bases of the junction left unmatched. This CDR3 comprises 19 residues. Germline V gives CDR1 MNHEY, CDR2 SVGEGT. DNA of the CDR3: TGTGCCAGCAGATCCGGGACTAGCGGGCCCTCCCCTAGCACAGATACGCAGTATTTT. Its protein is CASRSGTSGPSPSTDTQYF.

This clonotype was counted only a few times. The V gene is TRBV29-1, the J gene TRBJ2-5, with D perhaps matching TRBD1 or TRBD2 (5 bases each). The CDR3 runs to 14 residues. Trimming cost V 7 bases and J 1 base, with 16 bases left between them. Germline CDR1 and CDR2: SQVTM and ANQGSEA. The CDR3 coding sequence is TGCAGCGCTCGGCCAGGGAGAGGCCAAGAGACCCAGTACTTC. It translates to CSARPGRGQETQYF.

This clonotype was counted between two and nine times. The CDR3 spells CASSVIGDTQYF. CDR3 DNA: TGTGCCAGCAGCGTAATCGGGGATACGCAGTATTTT. The chain has TRBV7-9 and TRBJ2-3, with D unresolved. CDR3 length: 12 residues. Trimming took 5 bases from V and 6 from J, leaving 9 bases between them. Germline loops: CDR1 SEHNR, CDR2 FQNEAQ (reference sequence).

The CDR3 reads CASSTTGTVSTEAFF. The CDR3 DNA is TGTGCCAGCAGCACGACAGGGACAGTCAGCACTGAAGCTTTCTTT. The chain joins TRBV5-5 to TRBJ1-1, with 7 bases identical to TRBD1. CDR3 length: 15 residues. Trimming cost V 4 bases and J 4 bases; bases outside gene matches: 10. Germline CDR1 SGHKS, CDR2 YYEKEE (reference sequence).

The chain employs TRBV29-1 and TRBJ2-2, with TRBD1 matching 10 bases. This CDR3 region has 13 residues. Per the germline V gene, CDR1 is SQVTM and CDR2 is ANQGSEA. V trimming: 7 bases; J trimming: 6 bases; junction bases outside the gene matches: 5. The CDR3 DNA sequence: TGCAGCGGTGGACAGGGGGTCGCCGGGGAGCTGTTTTTT. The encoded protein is CSGGQGVAGELFF.

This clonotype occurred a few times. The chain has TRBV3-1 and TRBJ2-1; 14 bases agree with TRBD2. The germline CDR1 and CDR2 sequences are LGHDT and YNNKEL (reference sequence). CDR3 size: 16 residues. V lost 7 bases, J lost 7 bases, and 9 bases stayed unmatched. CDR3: CASTPGLAGGGNEQFF. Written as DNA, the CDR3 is TGTGCCAGCACCCCCGGACTAGCGGGGGGCGGGAATGAGCAGTTCTTC.

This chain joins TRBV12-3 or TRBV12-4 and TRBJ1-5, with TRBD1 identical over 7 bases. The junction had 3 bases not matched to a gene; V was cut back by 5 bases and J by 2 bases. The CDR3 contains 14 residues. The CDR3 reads CASSNRGGNQPQHF. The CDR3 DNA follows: TGTGCCAGCAGTAACAGGGGCGGCAATCAGCCCCAGCATTTT.